A single sample is the source of the 20 T cell receptor beta chains below, sequenced in a study of T cell clonality in common variable immunodeficiency. The assay was immunoSEQ multiplex PCR, and TCRdb's table has in-frame clones only and misses some. The sample contains 40,000 or so clones, none of them singletons. Sequencing input: peripheral blood mononuclear cells. The receptors shown here come from a person between 18 and 69 years old in good health.

In regard to this clone: The read halts 3 residues ahead of the CDR3 end, with the missing end drawn from the germline J gene. This chain uses TRBV7-9 with TRBJ1-2; no clear D gene. Germline lookup yields CDR1 SEHNR and CDR2 FQNEAQ (reference sequence). CDR3 length: 14 amino acids. The sequenced CDR3 bases are TGTGCCAGCAGCTTAGGGCTAGCGGGAGGGAAC. Amino acids: CASSLGLAGGN. The whole CDR3 region reads CASSLGLAGGNYTF.

This clone was counted many times. The sequence runs out 3 residues before the end of the CDR3; the remainder is reconstructed from the germline J gene. V and J are TRBV7-9 and TRBJ1-3; D gene ambiguous. Germline V lookup: CDR1 SEHNR, CDR2 FQNEAQ (reference sequence). Trimming stripped 2 bases from V and 1 base from J, with 6 bases between. The CDR3 is 14 amino acids. The DNA read from the CDR3 is TGTGCCAGCAGCTTATCTTTATCTGGAAACACC. Translated, it gives CASSLSLSGNT. The CDR3, in full, reads CASSLSLSGNTIYF.

In this sample, this clone turned up many times. The read stops 3 residues short of the end of the CDR3; the missing end is completed from the germline J gene. The V call is TRBV3-1 (or the pseudogene TRBV3-2), the J call TRBJ1-6; D gene uncertain. This CDR3 is 12 amino acids long. V was shortened by 4 bases and J by 7 bases, with 5 bases between the two germline ends. The germline V gene has CDR1 LGHDT and CDR2 YNNKEL (reference sequence). The CDR3 DNA, read in part, is TGTGCCAGCAGCCTTCCAAATTCACCC. Translated, it gives CASSLPNSP. The CDR3 as a whole reads CASSLPNSPLHF.

The sample holds many counts of this clone. The sequenced fragment ends 3 residues before the CDR3 boundary, so the rest is inferred from the germline J gene. This sequence joins TRBV19 and TRBJ1-2; D remains ambiguous. Trimming shortened V by 3 bases and J by 4 bases, and 9 bases separated the two germline ends. In germline, CDR1 is LNHDA, CDR2 SQIVND (reference sequence). The CDR3 has 13 residues. CDR3 DNA, as far as it was read: TGTGCCAGTAGTATCATCAAGGGCTATGGC. It translates to CASSIIKGYG. The CDR3 in full is CASSIIKGYGYTF.

Ten or more counts support this clone. The read comes to an end 3 residues before the CDR3 does, leaving the germline J gene to fill in the end. This sequence joins TRBV7-8 and TRBJ1-2; 9 bases line up with TRBD1. The CDR3 runs to 15 residues. V lost 5 bases to trimming and J lost 6 bases; unmatched junction nucleotides: 10. The V gene's germline CDR1 is SGHVS and CDR2 FQNEAQ. The CDR3 loop is CASSTKRQGGNGYTF. Incomplete CDR3 DNA: TGTGCCAGCAGCACGAAGAGACAGGGGGGCAATGGC. The whole variable domain, filled in from reference TRBV7-8 and TRBJ1-2, reads GAGVSQSPRYKVAKRGQDVALRCDPISGHVSLFWYQQALGQGPEFLTYFQNEAQLDKSGLPSDRFFAERPEGSVSTLKIQRTQQEDSAVYLCASSTKRQGGNGYTFGSGTRLTVV.

This clone has a count of ten or more. The CDR3 goes on 3 residues after the read ends, and that part is filled in from the germline J gene. This chain uses TRBV7-3 with TRBJ2-1; possibly TRBD2 for D (5 bases). The CDR3 contains 19 residues. The germline gives CDR1 SGHTA, CDR2 FQGTGA. The V gene lost 1 base and the J gene lost 4 bases, with 23 bases spanning the gap. The sequenced CDR3 bases are TGTGCCAGCAGCTTAAGGCCTCCCAGCCTCCCTTTAGCGTACAATGAG. Translation gives CASSLRPPSLPLAYNE. The full-length CDR3 reads as CASSLRPPSLPLAYNEQFF.

Ten or more counts support this clone. The read falls 3 residues short of the CDR3 end, and the missing part is taken from the germline J gene. The V call is TRBV2, the J call TRBJ2-1, with D tentatively TRBD2 (6 bases). Deletions cut 6 bases from V and 0 bases from J, with 18 bases between. Germline lookup yields CDR1 SNHLY and CDR2 FYNNEI. CDR3 length equals 17 residues. The CDR3 is CASRAPLAGSSYNEQFF. Incomplete CDR3 DNA: TGTGCCAGCAGGGCCCCCCTGGCGGGGAGCTCCTACAATGAG.

In its sample, this clone was seen a few times. The CDR3 is cut off 3 residues early in the read; its end comes from the germline J gene. This chain links TRBV11-2 with TRBJ1-5; no reliable D call. CDR1 and CDR2 from the germline V gene are SGHAT and FQNNGV. The length of the CDR3 is 12 residues. V was shortened by 5 bases and J by 9 bases, with 11 bases between the two germline ends. Incomplete CDR3 DNA: TGTGCCAGCAGCCCCGCGGGGTGGCCC. This sequence encodes CASSPAGWP. The CDR3 reads in full as CASSPAGWPQHF.

This clone occurred many times. The read terminates 3 residues before the CDR3 end, so the remaining end is supplied by the germline J gene. The J gene is TRBJ2-5, the V gene TRBV20-1; 10 positions agree with TRBD2. The V gene end was trimmed by 5 bases and the J gene end by 5 bases; junction bases not matched to a gene: 11. Per the germline V gene, CDR1 is DFQATT and CDR2 is SNEGSKA (reference sequence). The CDR3 spans 15 residues. The CDR3 is CSARLGTSDVETQYF. Incomplete CDR3 DNA: TGCAGTGCTCGGCTCGGGACTAGCGACGTGGAGACC.

Ten or more counts support this clone. Coverage ceases 3 residues before the CDR3 finishes, and the germline J gene fills in the end. V usage is TRBV20-1 and J usage is TRBJ1-2; D possibly corresponds to TRBD1 (5 bases). The CDR3 is 14 amino acids. The V end was cut by 2 bases, the J end by 3 bases, with 13 bases between. Germline V gene data show CDR1 as DFQATT and CDR2 as SNEGSKA (reference sequence). CDR3 DNA (partial): TGCAGTGCTAGATGGGAGGGGTCGGACTATGGC. Its protein is CSARWEGSDYG. The entire CDR3 is CSARWEGSDYGYTF.

In its sample, this clone was seen many times. The read halts 3 residues ahead of the CDR3 end, with the missing end drawn from the germline J gene. The chain has TRBV11-3 and TRBJ2-2; D ambiguous. The germline CDR1 and CDR2 sequences are SGHNT and YENEEA. V lost 3 bases and J 6 bases, leaving 8 bases between the germline ends. The CDR3 length is 13 residues. CDR3 residues: CASSFRGPGELFF. The sequenced part of the CDR3 DNA is TGTGCCAGCAGCTTTCGCGGCCCCGGGGAG.

This clone was counted at least ten times. From the germline J gene comes the end of the CDR3, since the read stops 3 residues before it. This chain connects TRBV18 to TRBJ1-2; possible D gene TRBD1, 6 bases. This CDR3 has 15 amino acids. Germline V CDR1 and CDR2: KGHSH, LQKENI. V dropped 4 bases and J dropped 2 bases, with 14 bases sitting between them. The chain's CDR3 is CASSLGRQDNYGYTF. The DNA read from the CDR3 is TGTGCCAGCTCACTCGGCCGACAGGACAACTATGGC. Supplemented by reference TRBV18 and TRBJ1-2, the full variable domain reads NAGVMQNPRHLVRRRGQEARLRCSPMKGHSHVYWYRQLPEEGLKFMVYLQKENIIDESGMPKERFSAEFPKEGPSILRIQQVVRGDSAAYFCASSLGRQDNYGYTFGSGTRLTVV.

Note on this clone: Read data end 3 residues before the CDR3 end; the end is taken from the germline J gene. V usage is TRBV18 and J usage is TRBJ2-5, with D tentatively TRBD2 (6 bases). V gave up 1 base and J gave up 5 bases, with 14 bases separating them. CDR1 and CDR2 (germline): KGHSH, LQKENI. The CDR3 covers 15 residues. CDR3 amino acids: CASSPHGGAQETQYF. The sequenced part of the CDR3 DNA is TGTGCCAGCTCACCACATGGAGGGGCCCAGGAGACC.

This clone was observed many times. Read data end 3 residues before the CDR3 end; the end is taken from the germline J gene. V usage is TRBV20-1 and J usage is TRBJ2-2; 10 nucleotides agree with TRBD2. Trimming cost V 6 bases and J 1 base; bases outside gene matches: 2. Germline V gene sequence: CDR1 DFQATT, CDR2 SNEGSKA (reference sequence). The CDR3 has 14 residues. CDR3 sequence: CSAWTSGNTGELFF. Incomplete CDR3 DNA: TGCAGTGCCTGGACTAGCGGGAACACCGGGGAG.

This clone came up a few times. The read ends 3 residues shy of where the CDR3 ends; the end is completed using the germline J gene. V is TRBV2 and J is TRBJ2-1, with 10 bases fitting TRBD2. V lost 10 bases and J lost 3; bases outside the gene matches: 6. Germline values: CDR1 SNHLY, CDR2 FYNNEI. The CDR3 is 14 residues long. The CDR3 region is CANGRTSGYNEQFF. The part of the CDR3 DNA that was read is TGTGCCAACGGTCGGACTAGCGGCTACAATGAG.

At least ten counts were recorded for this clone. Coverage ceases 3 residues before the CDR3 finishes, and the germline J gene fills in the end. The chain employs TRBV2 and TRBJ2-1; the D gene is possibly TRBD2 (6 bases). Germline V gene lookup returns CDR1 SNHLY and CDR2 FYNNEI. CDR3 length equals 12 residues. Trimming shortened V by 6 bases and J by 6 bases, and 9 bases separated the two germline ends. CDR3 in amino acids: CASSRGTNEQFF. The DNA read from the CDR3 is TGTGCCAGCAGCCGGGGGACCAATGAG.

This clone was observed many times. The read gets to within 3 residues of the CDR3 end, and the germline J gene fills in the rest. This chain uses TRBV2 with TRBJ2-3; 11 bases are shared with TRBD2. In germline, CDR1 is SNHLY, CDR2 FYNNEI. Trimming at V came to 3 bases and at J to 4 bases, leaving 9 bases not matched to a gene. CDR3 length: 17 residues. The DNA read from the CDR3 is TGTGCCAGCAGTGATTTACTACTAGCGGGAGCCCCAGATACG. The encoded protein is CASSDLLLAGAPDT. The CDR3 in full is CASSDLLLAGAPDTQYF.

With respect to this clone: The read comes to an end 3 residues before the CDR3 does, leaving the germline J gene to fill in the end. This rearrangement joins TRBV7-2 to TRBJ1-2; no clear D gene. The CDR3 is made up of 14 amino acids. Germline CDR1 SGHTA, CDR2 FQGNSA. CDR3 sequence reads: CASSERGAYNDYTF. CDR3 DNA (partial): TGTGCCAGCAGCGAGCGGGGAGCCTACAATGAC.

This clone was picked up many times. The CDR3 end is not reached by the read, which stops 3 residues before it; the germline J gene fills it in. J is TRBJ2-5 and V is TRBV20-1, with a tentative D call TRBD2 (5 bases). The CDR3 runs to 13 residues. Trimming took off 0 bases at V and 4 bases at J, with 9 bases between the two ends. Germline V gene lookup returns CDR1 DFQATT and CDR2 SNEGSKA (reference sequence). The sequenced part of the CDR3 DNA is TGCAGTGCTAGAGAAGACTATGGAGAGACC. This codes for CSAREDYGET. The complete CDR3 sequence is CSAREDYGETQYF.

In its sample, this clone was seen many times. The CDR3 is cut off 3 residues early in the read; its end comes from the germline J gene. The chain joins TRBV5-4 to TRBJ1-4, with no clear D. Germline assignment: CDR1 SGHNT and CDR2 YYREEE (reference sequence). The CDR3 extends over 14 amino acids. V was trimmed by 3 bases and J by 6 bases, leaving 12 bases between them. This CDR3 reads CASSSRKGDEKLFF. The covered CDR3 bases are TGTGCCAGCAGCTCGAGAAAGGGTGATGAAAAA. The full variable domain, with the rest looked up from reference TRBV5-4 and TRBJ1-4, is ETGVTQSPTHLIKTRGQQVTLRCSSQSGHNTVSWYQQALGQGPQFIFQYYREEENGRGNFPPRFSGLQFPNYSSELNVNALELDDSALYLCASSSRKGDEKLFFGSGTQLSVL.